Here is one T cell receptor beta chain with its context. Amplification used 60 Vbeta primers and 13 Jbeta primers. Original processing notes: Later analysis identified approximately 80 million unique TCR beta chains, 9 million to 12 million shared. Assay: immunoSEQ multiplex PCR; the TCRdb copy retains only in-frame clones and omits some. The DNA was the basis for D and trimming; V, J and clone size are from that table. The repertoire holds around 100,000 clones, with around 75% as singletons. The data originate from a study of cytomegalovirus exposure and HLA in healthy donors. The clonotype comes from a woman aged 30 to 39 in good health and CMV-seronegative. The specimen sequenced was PBMCs.

DNA for the CDR3: TGCAGCGCCAAAGACAGCACGCAGTATTTT. The encoded protein is CSAKDSTQYF. The genes are TRBV29-1 and TRBJ2-3, with a possible D match to TRBD1 (5 bases). This CDR3 spans 10 amino acids. With 7 bases removed from V and 9 bases from J, the gap between germline ends came to 11 bases. The germline CDR1 and CDR2 sequences are SQVTM and ANQGSEA.